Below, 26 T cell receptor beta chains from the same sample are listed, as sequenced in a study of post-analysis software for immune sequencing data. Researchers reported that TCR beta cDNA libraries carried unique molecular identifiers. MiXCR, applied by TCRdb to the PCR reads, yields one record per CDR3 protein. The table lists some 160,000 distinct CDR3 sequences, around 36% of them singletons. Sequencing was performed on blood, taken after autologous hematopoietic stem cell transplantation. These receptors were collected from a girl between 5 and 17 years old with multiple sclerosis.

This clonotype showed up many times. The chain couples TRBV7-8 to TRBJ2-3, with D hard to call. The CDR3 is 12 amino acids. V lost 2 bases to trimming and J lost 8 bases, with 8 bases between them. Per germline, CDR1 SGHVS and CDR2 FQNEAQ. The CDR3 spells CASSLQVATQYF. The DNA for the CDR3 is TGTGCCAGCAGCTTACAGGTCGCTACGCAGTATTTT.

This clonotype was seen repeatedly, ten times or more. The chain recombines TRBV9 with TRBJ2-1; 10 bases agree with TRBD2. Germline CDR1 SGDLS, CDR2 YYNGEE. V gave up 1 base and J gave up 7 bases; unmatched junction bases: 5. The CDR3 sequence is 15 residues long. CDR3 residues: CASSVRAGGGNEQFF. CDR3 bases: TGTGCCAGCAGCGTACGAGCGGGAGGGGGGAATGAGCAGTTCTTC.

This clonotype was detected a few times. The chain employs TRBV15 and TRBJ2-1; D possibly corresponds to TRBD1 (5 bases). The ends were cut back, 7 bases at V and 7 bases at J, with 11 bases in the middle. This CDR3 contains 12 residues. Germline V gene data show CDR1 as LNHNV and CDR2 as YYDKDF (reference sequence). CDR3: CATNQGINEQFF. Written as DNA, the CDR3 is TGTGCCACCAACCAGGGAATAAATGAGCAGTTCTTC. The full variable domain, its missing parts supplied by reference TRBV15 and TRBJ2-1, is DAMVIQNPRYQVTQFGKPVTLSCSQTLNHNVMYWYQQKSSQAPKLLFHYYDKDFNNEADTPDNFQSRRPNTSFCFLDIRSPGLGDTAMYLCATNQGINEQFFGPGTRLTVL.

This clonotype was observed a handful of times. CDR3 amino acids: CASSPRAGANNEQFF. Here the CDR3 DNA reads TGTGCCAGCAGCCCCAGGGCGGGGGCCAACAATGAGCAGTTCTTC. The genes are TRBV9 and TRBJ2-1; a possible D gene is TRBD2 (7 bases). The CDR3 consists of 15 residues. V lost 4 bases to trimming and J lost 5 bases, with 16 bases between them. Germline V gene lookup returns CDR1 SGDLS and CDR2 YYNGEE. The whole variable domain, filled in from reference TRBV9 and TRBJ2-1, reads DSGVTQTPKHLITATGQRVTLRCSPRSGDLSVYWYQQSLDQGLQFLIQYYNGEERAKGNILERFSAQQFPDLHSELNLSSLELGDSALYFCASSPRAGANNEQFFGPGTRLTVL.

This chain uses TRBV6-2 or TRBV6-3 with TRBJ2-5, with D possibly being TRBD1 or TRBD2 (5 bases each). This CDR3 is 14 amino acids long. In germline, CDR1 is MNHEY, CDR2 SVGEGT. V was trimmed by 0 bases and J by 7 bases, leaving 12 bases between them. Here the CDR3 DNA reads TGTGCCAGCAGTTACTCCGGACACGCGGGGACCCAGTACTTC. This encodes CASSYSGHAGTQYF.

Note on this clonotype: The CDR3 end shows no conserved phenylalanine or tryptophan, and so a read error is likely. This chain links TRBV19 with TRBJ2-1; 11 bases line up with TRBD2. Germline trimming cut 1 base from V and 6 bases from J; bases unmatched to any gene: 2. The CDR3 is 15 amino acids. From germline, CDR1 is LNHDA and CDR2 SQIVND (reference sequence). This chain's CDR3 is CASSIVAGGRNEQFV. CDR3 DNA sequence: TGTGCCAGTAGTATAGTAGCGGGAGGGCGCAATGAGCAGTTCGTC.

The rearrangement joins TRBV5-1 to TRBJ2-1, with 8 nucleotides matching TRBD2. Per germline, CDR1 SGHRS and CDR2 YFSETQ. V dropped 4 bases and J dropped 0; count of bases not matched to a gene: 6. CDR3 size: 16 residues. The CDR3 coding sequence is TGCGCCAGCAGCCTTAGCGGGGTGAACTCCTACAATGAGCAGTTCTTC. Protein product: CASSLSGVNSYNEQFF.

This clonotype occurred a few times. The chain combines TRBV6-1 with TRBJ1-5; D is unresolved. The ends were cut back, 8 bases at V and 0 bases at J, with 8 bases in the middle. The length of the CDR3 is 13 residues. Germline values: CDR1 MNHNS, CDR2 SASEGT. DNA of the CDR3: TGTGCCAGCCTTTCTAATAGCAATCAGCCCCAGCATTTT. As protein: CASLSNSNQPQHF.

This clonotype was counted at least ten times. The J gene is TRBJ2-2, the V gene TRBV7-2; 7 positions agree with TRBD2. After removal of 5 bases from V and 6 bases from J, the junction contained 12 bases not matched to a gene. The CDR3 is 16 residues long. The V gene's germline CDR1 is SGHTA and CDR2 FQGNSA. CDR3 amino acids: CASSPRGGGMAGELFF. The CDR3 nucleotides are TGTGCCAGCAGCCCTCGTGGGGGAGGGATGGCCGGGGAGCTGTTTTTT.

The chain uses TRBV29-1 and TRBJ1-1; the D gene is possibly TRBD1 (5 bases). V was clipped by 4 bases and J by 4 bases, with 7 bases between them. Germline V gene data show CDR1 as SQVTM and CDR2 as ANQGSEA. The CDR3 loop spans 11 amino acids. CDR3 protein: CSVGGGTEAFF. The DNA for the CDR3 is TGCAGCGTTGGGGGGGGCACTGAAGCTTTCTTT.

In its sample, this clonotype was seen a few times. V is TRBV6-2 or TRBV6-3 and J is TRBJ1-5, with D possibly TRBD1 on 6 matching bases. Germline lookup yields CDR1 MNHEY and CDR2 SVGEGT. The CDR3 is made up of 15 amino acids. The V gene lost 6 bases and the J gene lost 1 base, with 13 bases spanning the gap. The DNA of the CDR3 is TGTGCCAGCAGGGTGACAGGCGCAAGCAATCAGCCCCAGCATTTT. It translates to CASRVTGASNQPQHF.

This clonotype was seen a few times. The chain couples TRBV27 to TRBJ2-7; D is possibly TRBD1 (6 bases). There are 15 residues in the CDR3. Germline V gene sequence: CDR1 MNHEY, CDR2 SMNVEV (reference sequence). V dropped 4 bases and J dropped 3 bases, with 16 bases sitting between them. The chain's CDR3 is CASSSRAQGVYEQYF. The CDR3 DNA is TGTGCCAGCAGTTCGAGGGCACAGGGTGTCTACGAGCAGTACTTC.

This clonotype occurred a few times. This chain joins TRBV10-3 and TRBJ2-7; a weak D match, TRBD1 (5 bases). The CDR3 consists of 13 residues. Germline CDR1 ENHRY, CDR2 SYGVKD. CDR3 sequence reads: CAIGSGNPYEQYF. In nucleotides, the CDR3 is TGTGCTATCGGGTCAGGGAATCCCTACGAGCAGTACTTC.

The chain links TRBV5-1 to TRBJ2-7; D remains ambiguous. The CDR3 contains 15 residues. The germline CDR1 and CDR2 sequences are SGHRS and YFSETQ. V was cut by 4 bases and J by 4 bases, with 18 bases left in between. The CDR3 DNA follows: TGCGCCAGCAGCCCGCTATATGGGCATACTTACGAGCAGTACTTC. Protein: CASSPLYGHTYEQYF.

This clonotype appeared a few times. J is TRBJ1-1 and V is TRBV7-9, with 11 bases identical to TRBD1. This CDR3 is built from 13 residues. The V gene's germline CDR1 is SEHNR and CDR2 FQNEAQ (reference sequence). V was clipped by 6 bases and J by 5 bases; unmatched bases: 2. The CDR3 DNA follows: TGTGCCAGCAGTTGGGACAGGGGGACTGAAGCTTTCTTT. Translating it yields CASSWDRGTEAFF.

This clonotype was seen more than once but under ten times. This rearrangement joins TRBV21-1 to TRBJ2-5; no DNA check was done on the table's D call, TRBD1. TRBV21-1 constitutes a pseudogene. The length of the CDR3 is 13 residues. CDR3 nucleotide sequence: TGTGCCAGCAAAGGGGGCCAGCAAGAGACCCAGTACTTC. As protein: CASKGGQQETQYF.

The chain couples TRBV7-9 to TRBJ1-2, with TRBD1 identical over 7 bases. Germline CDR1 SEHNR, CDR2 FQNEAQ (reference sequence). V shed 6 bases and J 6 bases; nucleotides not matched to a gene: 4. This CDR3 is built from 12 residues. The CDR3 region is CASSVTGDGYTF. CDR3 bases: TGTGCCAGCAGTGTTACAGGGGATGGCTACACCTTC. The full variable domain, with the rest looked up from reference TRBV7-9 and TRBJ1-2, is DTGVSQNPRHKITKRGQNVTFRCDPISEHNRLYWYRQTLGQGPEFLTYFQNEAQLEKSRLLSDRFSAERPKGSFSTLEIQRTEQGDSAMYLCASSVTGDGYTFGSGTRLTVV.

DNA of the CDR3: TGTGCCACATCGGTTTTAGGGGCCAACGTCCTGACTTTC. The encoded protein is CATSVLGANVLTF. The rearrangement uses TRBV19 and TRBJ2-6; no clear D. V lost 10 bases, J lost 4 bases, and 11 bases lay in between. Germline CDR1 reads LNHDA; CDR2 reads SQIVND (reference sequence). The CDR3 runs 13 residues.

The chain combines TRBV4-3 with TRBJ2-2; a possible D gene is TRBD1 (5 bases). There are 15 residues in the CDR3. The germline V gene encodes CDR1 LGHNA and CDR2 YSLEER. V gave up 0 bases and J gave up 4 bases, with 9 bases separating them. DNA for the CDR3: TGCGCCAGCAGCCAAGACGACAGCTTCACCGGGGAGCTGTTTTTT. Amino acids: CASSQDDSFTGELFF.

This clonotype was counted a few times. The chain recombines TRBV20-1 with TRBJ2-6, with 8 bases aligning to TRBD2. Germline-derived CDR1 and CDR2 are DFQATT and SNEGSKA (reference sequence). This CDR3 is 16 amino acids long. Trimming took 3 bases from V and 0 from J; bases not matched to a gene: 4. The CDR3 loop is CSASGGEDSGANVLTF. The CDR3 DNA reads TGCAGTGCTAGCGGGGGGGAAGACTCTGGGGCCAACGTCCTGACTTTC.

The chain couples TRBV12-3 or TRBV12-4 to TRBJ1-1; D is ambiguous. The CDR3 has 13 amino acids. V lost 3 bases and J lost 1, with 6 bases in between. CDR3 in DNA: TGTGCCAGCAGTTTCGGGCGGAACACTGAAGCTTTCTTT. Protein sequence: CASSFGRNTEAFF.

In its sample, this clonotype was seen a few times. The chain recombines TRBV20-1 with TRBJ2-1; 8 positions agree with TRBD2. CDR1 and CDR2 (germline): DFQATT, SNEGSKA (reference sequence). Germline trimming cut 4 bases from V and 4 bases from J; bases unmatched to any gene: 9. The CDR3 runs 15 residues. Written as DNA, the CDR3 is TGCAGTGCTAACCGGGAGGGGCCTCCATACAATGAGCAGTTCTTC. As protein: CSANREGPPYNEQFF.

The CDR3 reads CASSYSRTSYEQYF. CDR3 DNA sequence: TGTGCCAGCAGTTACTCTAGGACATCCTACGAGCAGTACTTC. The rearrangement joins TRBV6-5 to TRBJ2-7; TRBD1 might be the D (5 bases). Germline V gene sequence: CDR1 MNHEY, CDR2 SVGAGI. Trimming removed 0 bases at V and 1 base at J, with 7 bases between. The length of the CDR3 is 14 residues.

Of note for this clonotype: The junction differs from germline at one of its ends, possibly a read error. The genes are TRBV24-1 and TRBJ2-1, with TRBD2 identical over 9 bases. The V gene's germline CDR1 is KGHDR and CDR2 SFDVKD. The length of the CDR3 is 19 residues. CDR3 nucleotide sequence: TGTGCCACCAGTCCTGGGGGGGTGGTTAGCGGGAGCTCCTACAATGGGCAGTTCTTC. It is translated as CATSPGGVVSGSSYNGQFF.

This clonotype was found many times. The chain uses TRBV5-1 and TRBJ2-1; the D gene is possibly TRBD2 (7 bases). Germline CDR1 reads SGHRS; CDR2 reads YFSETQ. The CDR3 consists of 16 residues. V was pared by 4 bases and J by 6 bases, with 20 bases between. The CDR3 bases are TGCGCCAGCAGCCAATCGTGGGGGGGCCGGGGCAATGAGCAGTTCTTC. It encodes CASSQSWGGRGNEQFF.

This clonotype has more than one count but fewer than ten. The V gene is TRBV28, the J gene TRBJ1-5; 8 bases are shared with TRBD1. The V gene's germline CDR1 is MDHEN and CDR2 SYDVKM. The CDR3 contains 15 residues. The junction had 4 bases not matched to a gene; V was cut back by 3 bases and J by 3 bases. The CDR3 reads CASSFKGQVNQPQHF. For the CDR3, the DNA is TGTGCCAGCAGTTTTAAGGGACAGGTCAATCAGCCCCAGCATTTT.